What follows are 11 T cell receptor beta chains derived from one specimen sequenced in a study of shared clonotypes between healthy human individuals. The method was immunoSEQ multiplex PCR; TCRdb's version includes in-frame clones alone and lacks a portion of them. The table has fewer than 850,000 clones, 90% seen once. The sample was memory CD8+ T cells from PBMCs. The subset is: CD45RO+ cells pooled with CCR7-negative TemRA cells. All receptors come from a man younger than 35 in good health. Some clones in this sample may be carry-over from other donors' samples.

This clone has just a few counts. The rearrangement joins TRBV10-1 to TRBJ1-2; 8 bases line up with TRBD1. Unmatched junction bases numbered 12, after V lost 7 bases and J lost 14 bases. The CDR3 runs 12 residues. Germline V gives CDR1 WNHNN, CDR2 SYGVQD (reference sequence). The CDR3 sequence: CASNQGTGDLTF. In nucleotides, the CDR3 is TGCGCCAGCAACCAGGGGACAGGCGACCTTACCTTC.

J is TRBJ1-1 and V is TRBV7-6; no clear D. The germline gives CDR1 SGHVS, CDR2 FNYEAQ. The CDR3 sequence is 16 residues long. Trimming pared 2 bases from V and 4 bases from J, leaving 17 bases between. The CDR3 is CASSLLFNLGFTEAFF. CDR3 nucleotide sequence: TGTGCCAGCAGCTTATTGTTTAATTTGGGGTTCACTGAAGCTTTCTTT.

CDR3 bases: TGTGCCAGCAGCCGGAGCGTGGCTAGCGGGACGGACGCAGATACGCAGTATTTT. Encoded protein: CASSRSVASGTDADTQYF. The rearrangement links TRBV4-2 to TRBJ2-3, with 9 bases fitting TRBD2. CDR3 length: 18 amino acids. Losses at the gene ends were 4 bases for V and 4 bases for J; bases not matched to a gene: 15. The V gene's germline CDR1 is LGHNA and CDR2 YNFKEQ.

The genes are TRBV4-3 and TRBJ2-7, with 8 bases identical to TRBD2. V shed 0 bases and J 2 bases; nucleotides not matched to a gene: 3. The CDR3 consists of 15 residues. CDR1 is LGHNA and CDR2 is YSLEER in the germline V gene. The CDR3 DNA is TGCGCCAGCAGCCAAGAACTAGCGGCACCCTACGAGCAGTACTTC. Its protein product is CASSQELAAPYEQYF.

The chain joins TRBV13 to TRBJ2-1; perhaps TRBD1 as D (6 bases). The CDR3 extends over 15 amino acids. Germline V CDR1 and CDR2: PRHDT, FYEKMQ (reference sequence). The V and J ends lost 5 bases and 0 bases respectively, with 11 bases between them. CDR3 sequence (DNA): TGTGCCAGCAGCCCTAACAGGGCCTCCTACAATGAGCAGTTCTTC. Translation gives CASSPNRASYNEQFF.

The chain recombines TRBV9 with TRBJ2-7; 7 bases agree with TRBD1. J lost 2 bases, V lost 0 bases, and 2 bases had no gene match. Germline CDR1 and CDR2: SGDLS and YYNGEE. The CDR3 length is 14 residues. The DNA for the CDR3 is TGTGCCAGCAGCGTAGGGGACAGCGCCTACGAGCAGTACTTC. The encoded protein is CASSVGDSAYEQYF. Looking up the rest from reference TRBV9 and TRBJ2-7 gives the full variable domain: DSGVTQTPKHLITATGQRVTLRCSPRSGDLSVYWYQQSLDQGLQFLIQYYNGEERAKGNILERFSAQQFPDLHSELNLSSLELGDSALYFCASSVGDSAYEQYFGPGTRLTVT.

The chain carries TRBV13 and TRBJ2-7, with TRBD2 matching over 9 bases. The CDR3 is made up of 15 amino acids. Germline CDR1 PRHDT, CDR2 FYEKMQ (reference sequence). The ends lost 5 bases at V and 2 bases at J; junction bases unmatched: 7. CDR3 DNA sequence: TGTGCCAGCAGCACCCGACTAGCGGATACCTACGAGCAGTACTTC. This translates into CASSTRLADTYEQYF.

V is TRBV5-6 and J is TRBJ2-2; no definite D call. CDR3 length: 15 amino acids. Germline lookup yields CDR1 SGHDT and CDR2 YYEEEE. The V and J ends lost 4 bases and 0 bases respectively, with 10 bases between them. CDR3 region: CASSEGWPNTGELFF. CDR3 sequence (DNA): TGTGCCAGCAGCGAAGGATGGCCGAACACCGGGGAGCTGTTTTTT.

This sequence joins TRBV7-9 and TRBJ2-5; 14 positions match TRBD2. Looked up from germline, CDR1 is SEHNR and CDR2 is FQNEAQ (reference sequence). V lost 5 bases, J lost 5 bases, and 7 bases stayed unmatched. The CDR3 is 16 residues long. The chain's CDR3 is CASSATSGRAGETQYF. The CDR3 nucleotides read TGTGCCAGCAGCGCGACTAGCGGGAGGGCCGGGGAGACCCAGTACTTC.

The chain joins TRBV29-1 to TRBJ2-7, with a tentative D call TRBD2 (5 bases). The V end was cut by 3 bases, the J end by 2 bases, with 8 bases between. The CDR3 runs 12 residues. CDR1 and CDR2 (germline): SQVTM, ANQGSEA. The CDR3 nucleotides read TGCAGCGTTGACCCGGGGACCTACGAGCAGTACTTC. Protein: CSVDPGTYEQYF.

In DNA, the CDR3 is TGTGCCAGCAGTGATACCGGGACTAGCGGCTACGAGCAGTACTTC. Its translation: CASSDTGTSGYEQYF. The chain combines TRBV2 with TRBJ2-7; 11 nucleotides align to TRBD2. Losses at the gene ends were 3 bases for V and 3 bases for J; bases not matched to a gene: 4. The CDR3 extends over 15 amino acids. Germline values: CDR1 SNHLY, CDR2 FYNNEI.